The sequence of this TCR beta chain was determined in a study of blood T cells in healthy people across ages. The use of a sample-barcoded 5' primer and a J-beta primer mix characterized a second PCR of about 7 to 12 cycles. No fewer than 2.5 million CDR3-containing paired-end reads came from each sample. Using its own MiXCR run on the 5' RACE reads, TCRdb lists one record per CDR3 protein. The data contain about 1 million distinct CDR3 sequences, over 35% of them seen just once; the ten biggest clones take up around 18%. A few counts support this clonotype. Its matching antigen is unknown. CDR1 is DFQATT and CDR2 is SNEGSKA in the germline V gene (reference sequence). The CDR3 extends over 17 amino acids. V lost 1 base and J lost 3; bases outside the gene matches: 13. The study, taken as a whole, reports: Since the PBMCs were unsorted, naive and antigen-experienced cells could not be conclusively compared. No one knew whether donors had CMV, which possibly confounded expanded clonotype changes.

The sample consisted of blood. The rearrangement uses TRBV20-1 and TRBJ2-7, with 9 positions matching TRBD1. This receptor was identified in a woman aged 55 to 70 in good health. The CDR3 DNA follows: TGCAGTGCTAGAGGCCGTCCCGGGACAGGGTTCGTCTACGAGCAGTACTTC. It encodes CSARGRPGTGFVYEQYF.